This TCR beta chain was sequenced for a study of CD8+ T cells in alopecia areata. The treatment denotes: oral pan-JAK inhibitor, 5-10 mg twice daily. As the sequencing template, cDNA was produced by extracting RNA and reverse transcribing it. Method: immunoSEQ multiplex PCR; TCRdb's copy keeps in-frame clones and lacks some. The sample has about 90,000 clones; around 47% are singletons. V lost 7 bases and J lost 5, with 14 bases in between. This CDR3 has 14 amino acids. Germline CDR1 reads MNHEY; CDR2 reads SVGAGI. The gene calls are TRBV6-5 and TRBJ2-2, with a weak D call TRBD1 (7 bases). This clonotype originated in a human donor with alopecia areata. The material was CD8+ T cells sorted from blood, obtained at week 24, from a patient treated with tofacitinib. This CDR3 reads CASTPAGGTGELFF. DNA for the CDR3: TGTGCCAGCACTCCCGCAGGGGGGACCGGGGAGCTGTTTTTT.